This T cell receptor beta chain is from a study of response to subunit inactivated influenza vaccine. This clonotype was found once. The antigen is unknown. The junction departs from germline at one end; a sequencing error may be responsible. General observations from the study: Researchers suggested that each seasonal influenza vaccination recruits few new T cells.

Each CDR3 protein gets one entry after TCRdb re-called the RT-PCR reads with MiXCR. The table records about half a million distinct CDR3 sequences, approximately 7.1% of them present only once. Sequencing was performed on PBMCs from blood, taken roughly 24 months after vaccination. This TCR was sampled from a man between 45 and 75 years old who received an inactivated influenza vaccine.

CDR3 sequence (DNA): TGTGCCATCAGTCCGAGCAATCAGCCCCTGCATTTT. Its protein is CAISPSNQPLHF. V gene TRBV10-3 combines with J gene TRBJ1-5; no firm D call. The CDR3 runs to 12 residues. CDR1 ENHRY and CDR2 SYGVKD come from the germline V gene.